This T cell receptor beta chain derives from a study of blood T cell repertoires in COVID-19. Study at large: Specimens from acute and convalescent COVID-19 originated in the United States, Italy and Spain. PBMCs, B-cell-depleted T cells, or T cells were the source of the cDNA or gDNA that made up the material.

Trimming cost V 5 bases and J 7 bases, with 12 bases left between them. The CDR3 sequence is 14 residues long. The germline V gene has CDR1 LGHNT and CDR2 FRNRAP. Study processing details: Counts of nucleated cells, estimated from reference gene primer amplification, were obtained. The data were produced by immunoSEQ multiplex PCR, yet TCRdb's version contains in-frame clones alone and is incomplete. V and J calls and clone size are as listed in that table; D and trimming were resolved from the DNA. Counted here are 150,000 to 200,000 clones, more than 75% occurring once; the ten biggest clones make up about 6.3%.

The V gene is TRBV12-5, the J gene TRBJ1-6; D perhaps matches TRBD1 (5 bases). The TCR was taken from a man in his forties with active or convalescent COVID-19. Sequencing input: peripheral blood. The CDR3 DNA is TGTGCTAGTGGTCCAGATGGGGGGAATTCACCCCTCCACTTT. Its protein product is CASGPDGGNSPLHF. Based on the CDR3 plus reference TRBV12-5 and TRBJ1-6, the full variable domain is DARVTQTPRHKVTEMGQEVTMRCQPILGHNTVFWYRQTMMQGLELLAYFRNRAPLDDSGMPKDRFSAEMPDATLATLKIQPSEPRDSAVYFCASGPDGGNSPLHFGNGTRLTVT.